This TCR beta chain stems from a study of control samples from healthy donors and cancer patients. This clone was picked up one time. Assay used: immunoSEQ multiplex PCR; TCRdb lists only in-frame clones, some missing. The sample records roughly 140,000 clones, about nine tenths being singletons. In germline, CDR1 is LGHNA, CDR2 YSLEER. V lost 0 bases and J 4 bases, leaving 10 bases between the germline ends. There are 15 residues in the CDR3. This sequence was found in a man aged 30 to 39 in good health. The sequencing sample was made of blood. The J gene is TRBJ1-3, the V gene TRBV4-3; unclear D gene. This CDR3 reads CASSQDVLRGNTIYF. The CDR3, as DNA: TGCGCCAGCAGCCAAGATGTTTTAAGGGGAAACACCATATATTTT.